Following are 27 T cell receptor beta chains from one sample sequenced in a study of shared clonotypes between healthy human individuals. Assay used: immunoSEQ multiplex PCR; TCRdb lists only in-frame clones, some missing. The table lists roughly 2.5 million clones, roughly nine tenths of them singletons. Source material: naive CD4+ T cells sorted from blood. The subset here: CD45RA+ positively selected. These receptors were taken from a man aged 18 to 30 in good health.

The chain joins TRBV14 to TRBJ2-7; D possibly matches TRBD1 or TRBD2 (5 bases each). The ends were cut back, 1 base at V and 6 bases at J, with 13 bases in the middle. This CDR3 contains 14 residues. Per the germline V gene, CDR1 is SGHDN and CDR2 is FVKESK. For the CDR3, the DNA is TGTGCCAGCAGCCAAGTACCCTCTGGGGGCGAGCAGTACTTC. Translated, it gives CASSQVPSGGEQYF.

With regard to this clone: At the DNA level, this CDR3 is encoded by other sequences in the same sample as well. The rearrangement uses TRBV29-1 and TRBJ2-3; D call uncertain. V lost 1 base and J 0 bases, leaving 5 bases between the germline ends. The CDR3 covers 13 residues. Germline CDR1 SQVTM, CDR2 ANQGSEA. For the CDR3, the DNA is TGCAGCGTTGAAGGGCGGAGCACAGATACGCAGTATTTT. Protein: CSVEGRSTDTQYF.

This clone was detected only once. The chain employs TRBV28 and TRBJ2-1; possible D gene TRBD1, 6 bases. Germline CDR1 reads MDHEN; CDR2 reads SYDVKM. The length of the CDR3 is 12 residues. The V end lost 4 bases, the J end lost 6 bases, and 7 bases lay between the germline ends. The CDR3 bases are TGTGCCAGCAGTTCACAGGGCAATGAGCAGTTCTTC. It is translated as CASSSQGNEQFF.

This sequence joins TRBV6-5 and TRBJ2-7; the match to TRBD2 covers 7 bases. This CDR3 has 15 amino acids. Germline values: CDR1 MNHEY, CDR2 SVGAGI. The V and J ends lost 6 bases and 6 bases, in that order; junction bases with no gene match: 14. The CDR3 sequence: CASSRLSWGGGEQYF. DNA of the CDR3: TGTGCCAGCAGCCGACTCTCCTGGGGGGGTGGCGAGCAGTACTTC.

On this clone itself: Other DNA sequences in the same sample also yield this CDR3. The chain combines TRBV4-1 with TRBJ1-5; D is possibly TRBD1 (6 bases). The V end was cut by 0 bases, the J end by 4 bases, with 7 bases between. CDR1 MGHRA and CDR2 YSYEKL come from the germline V gene. The CDR3 length is 14 residues. CDR3 amino acids: CASSQEQGNQPQHF. In DNA, the CDR3 is TGCGCCAGCAGCCAAGAGCAGGGGAATCAGCCCCAGCATTTT.

V and J are TRBV7-8 and TRBJ2-3; TRBD1 matches at 7 bases. The ends lost 5 bases at V and 5 bases at J; junction bases unmatched: 13. Germline CDR1 reads SGHVS; CDR2 reads FQNEAQ. The CDR3 runs 16 residues. CDR3: CASSGQGQGVRDTQYF. The CDR3 nucleotides are TGTGCCAGCAGCGGCCAGGGGCAGGGGGTGAGAGATACGCAGTATTTT.

The J gene is TRBJ1-4, the V gene TRBV5-1, with D possibly TRBD1 on 5 matching bases. The CDR3 has 13 residues. Deletions cut 3 bases from V and 5 bases from J, with 8 bases between. From germline, CDR1 is SGHRS and CDR2 YFSETQ. The CDR3 here is CASSSGRNEKLFF. The CDR3 coding sequence is TGCGCCAGCAGCTCGGGACGGAATGAAAAACTGTTTTTT.

The rearrangement links TRBV7-2 to TRBJ2-4, with D unresolved. The V end was cut by 8 bases, the J end by 6 bases, with 8 bases between. Per the germline V gene, CDR1 is SGHTA and CDR2 is FQGNSA. This CDR3 comprises 11 residues. The CDR3 is CASRTGNIQYF. CDR3 sequence (DNA): TGTGCCAGCCGTACTGGAAACATTCAGTACTTC.

This chain joins TRBV6-1 and TRBJ2-7; either TRBD1 or TRBD2 may supply D (7 bases each). The ends were cut back, 0 bases at V and 13 bases at J, with 13 bases in the middle. Germline assignment: CDR1 MNHNS and CDR2 SASEGT. The CDR3 loop spans 12 amino acids. CDR3 sequence (DNA): TGTGCCAGCAGTGAAGCAGGGGGCGGGAGATACTTC. Its protein is CASSEAGGGRYF.

CDR3 bases: TGTGCCAGCAGCTTGCCAGGGTCACAAGAGACCCAGTACTTC. Its protein product is CASSLPGSQETQYF. The chain employs TRBV5-8 and TRBJ2-5, with D perhaps matching TRBD1 (5 bases). The germline CDR1 and CDR2 sequences are SGHTS and YDEGEE. V lost 1 base and J lost 2, with 9 bases in between. This CDR3 contains 14 residues.

The V call is TRBV7-9, the J call TRBJ2-3; 13 nucleotides align to TRBD2. Germline CDR1 and CDR2: SEHNR and FQNEAQ (reference sequence). J gave up 0 bases and V 4 bases, and 7 bases lay outside the gene matches. The CDR3 contains 18 residues. CDR3 amino acids: CASSWGTSGKGSTDTQYF. The CDR3 DNA sequence: TGTGCCAGCAGCTGGGGGACTAGCGGGAAAGGGAGCACAGATACGCAGTATTTT. Filled out from reference TRBV7-9 and TRBJ2-3, the complete variable domain reads DTGVSQNPRHKITKRGQNVTFRCDPISEHNRLYWYRQTLGQGPEFLTYFQNEAQLEKSRLLSDRFSAERPKGSFSTLEIQRTEQGDSAMYLCASSWGTSGKGSTDTQYFGPGTRLTVL.

The count of this clone is one. The genes are TRBV27 and TRBJ2-3; D possibly corresponds to TRBD1 (7 bases). The CDR3 spans 13 residues. Germline values: CDR1 MNHEY, CDR2 SMNVEV (reference sequence). The V end was cut by 5 bases, the J end by 10 bases, with 16 bases between. In nucleotides, the CDR3 is TGTGCCAGCAGTCCCCCAGGGGGGTCGCCGCAGTATTTT. Its translation: CASSPPGGSPQYF.

The V call is TRBV7-6, the J call TRBJ2-5; tentative D call: TRBD2 (6 bases). This CDR3 has 17 residues. The germline V gene has CDR1 SGHVS and CDR2 FNYEAQ. The ends were cut back, 5 bases at V and 0 bases at J, with 19 bases in the middle. The CDR3: CASSIGPGLQYQETQYF. CDR3 DNA: TGTGCCAGCAGCATAGGCCCGGGACTCCAGTACCAAGAGACCCAGTACTTC. Based on the CDR3 plus reference TRBV7-6 and TRBJ2-5, the full variable domain is GAGVSQSPRYKVTKRGQDVALRCDPISGHVSLYWYRQALGQGPEFLTYFNYEAQQDKSGLPNDRFSAERPEGSISTLTIQRTEQRDSAMYRCASSIGPGLQYQETQYFGPGTRLLVL.

A remark on this clone: The same CDR3 arises from other DNA sequences in this sample as well. The chain links TRBV18 to TRBJ2-5; unclear D gene. The CDR3 extends over 13 amino acids. V lost 2 bases to trimming and J lost 4 bases, with 8 bases between them. The germline gives CDR1 KGHSH, CDR2 LQKENI. CDR3 bases: TGTGCCAGCTCACCAGGGGTACGAGAGACCCAGTACTTC. As protein: CASSPGVRETQYF.

V and J are TRBV19 and TRBJ1-2, with D unclear. Germline loops: CDR1 LNHDA, CDR2 SQIVND (reference sequence). CDR3 size: 15 residues. Trimming took off 6 bases at V and 4 bases at J, with 18 bases between the two ends. The CDR3 sequence is CASSPRAGIGYGYTF. The CDR3 DNA sequence: TGTGCCAGTAGCCCAAGGGCGGGTATCGGCTATGGCTACACCTTC.

The rearrangement uses TRBV18 and TRBJ2-7; a weak D match, TRBD1 (6 bases). The CDR3 covers 15 residues. The V and J ends lost 5 bases and 5 bases respectively, with 19 bases between them. In germline, CDR1 is KGHSH, CDR2 LQKENI. CDR3 loop: CASSTNTGSLDEQYF. The CDR3 DNA follows: TGTGCCAGCTCAACAAACACAGGGAGTTTAGACGAGCAGTACTTC.

The chain recombines TRBV27 with TRBJ2-1; 12 bases match TRBD2. This CDR3 spans 15 amino acids. V lost 7 bases and J lost 8; bases outside the gene matches: 9. Germline V gene data show CDR1 as MNHEY and CDR2 as SMNVEV (reference sequence). CDR3 nucleotides: TGTGCCAGCAATCTAGCGGGGGGGTTTTTCTATGAGCAGTTCTTC. It yields the protein CASNLAGGFFYEQFF.

The V gene is TRBV6-1, the J gene TRBJ2-7, with unresolved D. Trimming shortened V by 0 bases and J by 4 bases, and 13 bases separated the two germline ends. Germline CDR1 is MNHNS and CDR2 is SASEGT. The CDR3 runs 15 residues. CDR3 sequence reads: CASSEAGYGIYEQYF. CDR3 bases: TGTGCCAGCAGTGAAGCCGGATATGGGATATACGAGCAGTACTTC.

The CDR3 loop is CASSLRGYGYTF. The CDR3 nucleotides are TGCGCCAGCAGCTTGAGGGGGTATGGCTACACCTTC. This chain joins TRBV5-1 and TRBJ1-2; TRBD1 might be the D (6 bases). The V gene lost 1 base and the J gene lost 5 bases, with 6 bases spanning the gap. This CDR3 is 12 amino acids long. The germline CDR1 and CDR2 sequences are SGHRS and YFSETQ.

The DNA for the CDR3 is TGTGCCAGCAGCGCGGGACAGGGGGCCGTAAATCGGTACTTC. Its protein product is CASSAGQGAVNRYF. The chain joins TRBV7-2 to TRBJ2-7; 12 nucleotides line up with TRBD1. Trimming at V came to 5 bases and at J to 12 bases, leaving 11 bases not matched to a gene. The CDR3 has 14 amino acids. Germline values: CDR1 SGHTA, CDR2 FQGNSA.

This sequence joins TRBV19 and TRBJ1-5; tentative D call: TRBD1 (6 bases). Trimming pared 0 bases from V and 3 bases from J, leaving 12 bases between. This CDR3 has 16 residues. In germline, CDR1 is LNHDA, CDR2 SQIVND (reference sequence). In DNA, the CDR3 is TGTGCCAGTAGTATAGAGGGGTCAGGGGTCAATCAGCCCCAGCATTTT. Its protein product is CASSIEGSGVNQPQHF.

Turning to this clone: In the same sample, other DNA sequences code for this CDR3. The rearrangement joins TRBV5-4 to TRBJ1-2; the match to TRBD1 covers 7 bases. V gave up 3 bases and J gave up 0 bases; unmatched junction bases: 2. CDR1 is SGHNT, CDR2 YYREEE, per germline (reference sequence). CDR3 size: 14 residues. DNA of the CDR3: TGTGCCAGCAGCTCCGGACAGGCTAACTATGGCTACACCTTC. Translating it yields CASSSGQANYGYTF.

The rearrangement uses TRBV18 and TRBJ1-5; D uncertain. This CDR3 has 16 residues. The germline CDR1 and CDR2 sequences are KGHSH and LQKENI. V lost 1 base, J lost 1 base, and 11 bases lay in between. In DNA form, the CDR3 reads TGTGCCAGCTCACCACGTGAGGACTTAAGCAATCAGCCCCAGCATTTT. Translated, it gives CASSPREDLSNQPQHF.

This clone is a singleton in its sample. CDR3 region: CASSEQGVPIQYF. CDR3 sequence (DNA): TGTGCCAGCAGTGAGCAGGGGGTCCCTATTCAGTACTTC. The chain couples TRBV6-1 to TRBJ2-4; TRBD1 matches at 7 bases. Per the germline V gene, CDR1 is MNHNS and CDR2 is SASEGT. The CDR3 is 13 residues long. V was pared by 3 bases and J by 10 bases, with 6 bases of the junction left unmatched.

This clone is a singleton in its sample. The chain combines TRBV27 with TRBJ2-3; perhaps TRBD2 as D (6 bases). In germline, CDR1 is MNHEY, CDR2 SMNVEV (reference sequence). This CDR3 is 15 amino acids long. Trimming pared 5 bases from V and 5 bases from J, leaving 17 bases between. The CDR3 DNA follows: TGTGCCAGCAGTATTTATGGCGCGGGGAGAGATACGCAGTATTTT. Residues: CASSIYGAGRDTQYF.

J is TRBJ2-2 and V is TRBV11-3; D remains unclear. V lost 5 bases, J lost 7 bases, and 8 bases lay in between. The CDR3 consists of 12 residues. Germline V gives CDR1 SGHNT, CDR2 YENEEA. CDR3 loop: CASSADVGELFF. The DNA of the CDR3 is TGTGCCAGCAGCGCAGATGTCGGGGAGCTGTTTTTT.

The V call is TRBV6-5, the J call TRBJ2-7; the D call may be TRBD1 or TRBD2 (6 bases each). The CDR3 length is 15 residues. Trimming stripped 7 bases from V and 4 bases from J, with 20 bases between. The germline gives CDR1 MNHEY, CDR2 SVGAGI. This CDR3 is CASTAAGGANYEQYF. In nucleotides, the CDR3 is TGTGCCAGCACCGCCGCCGGGGGCGCGAATTACGAGCAGTACTTC.